The 28 T cell receptor beta chains listed next were all sequenced from one sample in a study of cytomegalovirus exposure and HLA in healthy donors. With 60 Vbeta and 13 Jbeta primers, the PCR was carried out. The table came from immunoSEQ multiplex PCR; TCRdb's copy has only in-frame clones and leaves some out. In all, the sample yields approximately 38,000 clones. Sequencing was carried out using PBMCs. The source is a man between 25 and 39 years old in good health and CMV-seronegative.

J is TRBJ1-2 and V is TRBV29-1; D might be TRBD1 (5 bases). Germline values: CDR1 SQVTM, CDR2 ANQGSEA. The ends were cut back, 3 bases at V and 7 bases at J, with 12 bases in the middle. The CDR3 is 12 residues long. As DNA, the CDR3 is TGCAGCGTTGAGGACAATTTTGGTGGCTACACCTTC. Translation: CSVEDNFGGYTF.

The chain links TRBV29-1 to TRBJ2-1; D is uncertain. Trimming pared 3 bases from V and 6 bases from J, leaving 15 bases between. The germline V gene encodes CDR1 SQVTM and CDR2 ANQGSEA. This CDR3 comprises 14 residues. The CDR3 region is CSVESRSERNEQFF. In nucleotides, the CDR3 is TGCAGCGTTGAGTCCCGGAGCGAGCGCAATGAGCAGTTCTTC.

The J gene is TRBJ2-2, the V gene TRBV4-2, with D perhaps matching TRBD1 (6 bases). The CDR3 consists of 16 residues. Germline assignment: CDR1 LGHNA and CDR2 YNFKEQ. The germline V and J ends were trimmed by 1 base and 8 bases, with 17 bases remaining between them. For the CDR3, the DNA is TGTGCCAGCAGCCAAGTTGGGGGCTCCCTGGCTGGGGAGCTGTTTTTT. This translates into CASSQVGGSLAGELFF.

The rearrangement links TRBV15 to TRBJ2-7, with 8 bases matching TRBD1. The V gene end was trimmed by 0 bases and the J gene end by 5 bases; junction bases not matched to a gene: 3. Germline values: CDR1 LNHNV, CDR2 YYDKDF (reference sequence). CDR3 length equals 14 residues. The chain's CDR3 is CATSRETGVHEQYF. As DNA, the CDR3 is TGTGCCACCAGCAGAGAGACAGGGGTCCACGAGCAGTACTTC.

The rearrangement joins TRBV30 to TRBJ2-1; D unclear. Germline V lookup: CDR1 GTSNPN, CDR2 SVGIG (reference sequence). V was trimmed by 1 base and J by 5 bases, leaving 6 bases between them. This CDR3 is built from 12 residues. CDR3 nucleotide sequence: TGTGCCTGGAGTGGGGCGAACAATGAGCAGTTCTTC. Translating it yields CAWSGANNEQFF.

The gene calls are TRBV30 and TRBJ2-7; 7 positions match TRBD1. This CDR3 spans 15 amino acids. Germline assignment: CDR1 GTSNPN and CDR2 SVGIG (reference sequence). V shed 0 bases, J shed 4 bases, and the junction held 9 bases outside the gene matches. CDR3 sequence: CAWSVQGVESYEQYF. In nucleotides, the CDR3 is TGTGCCTGGAGTGTTCAGGGGGTAGAATCTTACGAGCAGTACTTC.

The V and J genes are TRBV5-6 and TRBJ1-5, with D perhaps TRBD1 (5 bases). V gave up 0 bases and J gave up 6 bases, with 13 bases separating them. The germline V gene encodes CDR1 SGHDT and CDR2 YYEEEE. This CDR3 region has 15 residues. The CDR3 DNA sequence: TGTGCCAGCAGCTTGGCGGGGGTTATGGGTCAGCCCCAGCATTTT. Residues: CASSLAGVMGQPQHF.

The chain uses TRBV18 and TRBJ2-5; D is uncertain. Trimming left V 2 bases short and J 7 bases short, with 17 bases between. Germline V gives CDR1 KGHSH, CDR2 LQKENI. The CDR3 loop spans 15 amino acids. The CDR3, as DNA: TGTGCCAGCTCACCAGAGAGTTTGCGCCCCGGGACCCAGTACTTC. It specifies CASSPESLRPGTQYF.

Judged by frequency, this clone is medium-sized. This chain joins TRBV6-4 and TRBJ2-3, with 9 nucleotides matching TRBD1. Trimming took 3 bases from V and 4 from J; bases not matched to a gene: 2. The CDR3 is 14 amino acids. Germline-derived CDR1 and CDR2 are MRHNA and SNTAGT. For the CDR3, the DNA is TGTGCCAGCAGTGAGACAGGGGGGGCAGATACGCAGTATTTT. This translates into CASSETGGADTQYF.

The rearrangement links TRBV27 to TRBJ2-5, with D unresolved. The germline gives CDR1 MNHEY, CDR2 SMNVEV (reference sequence). This CDR3 region has 15 residues. The V gene lost 2 bases and the J gene lost 0 bases, with 10 bases spanning the gap. The DNA for the CDR3 is TGTGCCAGCAGTTTACTGCCGGTCTACCAAGAGACCCAGTACTTC. Translating it yields CASSLLPVYQETQYF.

V is TRBV25-1 and J is TRBJ1-4; tentative D call: TRBD1 (6 bases). The germline V gene has CDR1 MGHDK and CDR2 SYGVNS. CDR3 length: 15 amino acids. The V gene lost 3 bases and the J gene lost 8 bases, with 16 bases spanning the gap. The CDR3 is CASSDPTGRGEKLFF. The CDR3 DNA sequence: TGTGCCAGCAGTGACCCCACAGGGAGGGGGGAAAAACTGTTTTTT.

DNA for the CDR3: TGTGCCAGTAGTAGCCGGGACAGGGGCCTACCTTTCTATGGCTACACCTTC. Residues: CASSSRDRGLPFYGYTF. The chain combines TRBV19 with TRBJ1-2; 10 bases are shared with TRBD1. CDR3 length equals 17 residues. Germline values: CDR1 LNHDA, CDR2 SQIVND (reference sequence). The J segment lost 4 bases and the V segment lost 4 bases, leaving 12 bases of the junction unmatched.

The chain carries TRBV5-1 and TRBJ2-7; the D gene is possibly TRBD1 (7 bases). Looked up from germline, CDR1 is SGHRS and CDR2 is YFSETQ. Trimming pared 4 bases from V and 3 bases from J, leaving 11 bases between. The CDR3 has 13 residues. The CDR3 DNA is TGCGCCAGCAGCCCGGGGGACAGCTACGAGCAGTACTTC. Protein: CASSPGDSYEQYF.

The rearrangement joins TRBV7-6 to TRBJ2-2, with 11 bases that match TRBD2. CDR3 length equals 16 residues. Germline-derived CDR1 and CDR2 are SGHVS and FNYEAQ. V gave up 6 bases and J gave up 2 bases; unmatched junction bases: 5. The CDR3 loop is CASRGTSGRNTGELFF. CDR3 DNA sequence: TGTGCCAGCAGGGGCACTAGCGGGAGAAACACCGGGGAGCTGTTTTTT.

V usage is TRBV13 and J usage is TRBJ2-1; D not resolved. CDR3 length: 13 residues. The germline V gene encodes CDR1 PRHDT and CDR2 FYEKMQ (reference sequence). Deletions cut 5 bases from V and 6 bases from J, with 11 bases between. CDR3 in amino acids: CASSPVGFNEQFF. CDR3 DNA: TGTGCCAGCAGCCCCGTCGGGTTCAATGAGCAGTTCTTC.

J is TRBJ2-7 and V is TRBV25-1; 9 bases are shared with TRBD1. Germline values: CDR1 MGHDK, CDR2 SYGVNS. The V gene end was trimmed by 9 bases and the J gene end by 6 bases; junction bases not matched to a gene: 9. The CDR3 runs 13 residues. The CDR3 loop is CASTGQGQSEQYF. CDR3 in DNA: TGTGCCAGTACGGGACAGGGTCAAAGCGAGCAGTACTTC.

V is TRBV2 and J is TRBJ2-1; possibly TRBD1 for D (6 bases). Per the germline V gene, CDR1 is SNHLY and CDR2 is FYNNEI. The V end lost 6 bases, the J end lost 4 bases, and 16 bases lay between the germline ends. The CDR3 loop spans 15 amino acids. The CDR3 DNA follows: TGTGCCAGCAGGCAGGACAGATCGGGGTACAATGAGCAGTTCTTC. It encodes CASRQDRSGYNEQFF.

This chain joins TRBV4-3 and TRBJ2-3; the D gene is possibly TRBD2 (6 bases). The V gene lost 1 base and the J gene lost 5 bases, with 16 bases spanning the gap. Germline V gene sequence: CDR1 LGHNA, CDR2 YSLEER. The CDR3 runs 16 residues. The CDR3 nucleotides read TGCGCCAGCAGCCAAGGCACGTCGGGAGTTTTAGATACGCAGTATTTT. Translating it yields CASSQGTSGVLDTQYF.

The V call is TRBV7-2, the J call TRBJ2-7, with 9 bases fitting TRBD1. J gave up 7 bases and V 1 base, and 14 bases lay outside the gene matches. The CDR3 has 17 residues. In germline, CDR1 is SGHTA, CDR2 FQGNSA. The CDR3 protein is CASSLGPPGQGSWEQYF. The CDR3 coding sequence is TGTGCCAGCAGCTTAGGCCCCCCGGGACAGGGTTCCTGGGAGCAGTACTTC.

The chain uses TRBV6-5 and TRBJ2-3, with a possible D match to TRBD2 (6 bases). V lost 2 bases, J lost 0 bases, and 12 bases lay in between. The CDR3 contains 16 residues. Germline values: CDR1 MNHEY, CDR2 SVGAGI. The CDR3 region is CASSYDGGASTDTQYF. The CDR3 DNA reads as TGTGCCAGCAGTTACGATGGCGGGGCTAGCACAGATACGCAGTATTTT.

The rearrangement links TRBV6-5 to TRBJ1-3, with D unresolved. Germline V gene lookup returns CDR1 MNHEY and CDR2 SVGAGI. The CDR3 totals 14 residues. V was cut by 6 bases and J by 0 bases, with 9 bases left in between. The CDR3 loop is CASSPGGSGNTIYF. The CDR3 nucleotides are TGTGCCAGCAGCCCCGGTGGCTCTGGAAACACCATATATTTT.

This chain links TRBV7-2 with TRBJ1-2, with 7 bases lining up with TRBD1. The CDR3 totals 15 residues. CDR1 is SGHTA and CDR2 is FQGNSA in the germline V gene. V gave up 2 bases and J gave up 7 bases; unmatched junction bases: 10. CDR3 residues: CASSLFEGGWAGYTF. The CDR3, as DNA: TGTGCCAGCAGCTTATTTGAAGGGGGCTGGGCTGGCTACACCTTC.

This chain uses TRBV30 with TRBJ2-7; 7 bases fit TRBD1. This CDR3 contains 14 residues. V shed 3 bases and J 5 bases; nucleotides not matched to a gene: 10. Germline V gene lookup returns CDR1 GTSNPN and CDR2 SVGIG (reference sequence). The CDR3 DNA sequence: TGTGCCTGGAGGAAACTTAGACAGGGACACGAGCAGTACTTC. Amino acids: CAWRKLRQGHEQYF.

This chain uses TRBV7-2 with TRBJ1-2; the D gene is possibly TRBD1 (6 bases). Germline CDR1 is SGHTA and CDR2 is FQGNSA. The CDR3 is 17 amino acids. The V gene lost 1 base and the J gene lost 8 bases, with 23 bases spanning the gap. The CDR3 DNA reads TGTGCCAGCAGCTTAGACATGGCAGGGACAAAACGTAGGGGCTACACCTTC. Translation: CASSLDMAGTKRRGYTF.

The chain employs TRBV7-9 and TRBJ2-7, with D maybe TRBD1 (6 bases). V was shortened by 8 bases and J by 3 bases, with 17 bases between the two germline ends. Germline lookup yields CDR1 SEHNR and CDR2 FQNEAQ (reference sequence). The CDR3 is 14 amino acids. CDR3 region: CASQSGQLFYEQYF. The DNA of the CDR3 is TGTGCCAGCCAGTCCGGACAGCTTTTCTACGAGCAGTACTTC.

V gene TRBV6-5 combines with J gene TRBJ2-7, with D possibly TRBD1 on 5 matching bases. V was shortened by 2 bases and J by 6 bases, with 14 bases between the two germline ends. The CDR3 consists of 14 residues. Germline values: CDR1 MNHEY, CDR2 SVGAGI. CDR3 residues: CASSYRGTLSEQYF. CDR3 DNA sequence: TGTGCCAGCAGTTACAGGGGAACCCTGAGCGAGCAGTACTTC.

This chain uses TRBV7-9 with TRBJ2-7; TRBD2 might be the D (5 bases). Trimming took off 3 bases at V and 0 bases at J, with 9 bases between the two ends. The CDR3 is 14 residues long. The germline CDR1 and CDR2 sequences are SEHNR and FQNEAQ (reference sequence). CDR3 in DNA: TGTGCCAGCAGCTTTTCGAGGGACTCCTACGAGCAGTACTTC. This gives the protein CASSFSRDSYEQYF.

The chain uses TRBV7-6 and TRBJ2-2, with 9 bases matching TRBD2. Looked up from germline, CDR1 is SGHVS and CDR2 is FNYEAQ. J lost 1 base, V lost 1 base, and 7 bases had no gene match. The CDR3 sequence is 18 residues long. The CDR3: CASSLDPSSGMNTGELFF. CDR3 in DNA: TGTGCCAGCAGCTTAGACCCTTCTAGCGGGATGAACACCGGGGAGCTGTTTTTT.